This T cell receptor (beta chain) emerged from a study of shared clonotypes between healthy human individuals. V lost 3 bases to trimming and J lost 5 bases, with 11 bases between them. The CDR3 runs 14 residues. CDR1 is LNHDA, CDR2 SQIVND, per germline (reference sequence). Assay runs were performed at deep level. It was across several immunoSEQ plates that each subset's genomic DNA was evenly split. The protocol was immunoSEQ multiplex PCR, while the TCRdb copy is restricted to in-frame clones and leaves out a portion. The profile covers 500,000 to 650,000 clones, with roughly four fifths appearing a single time and approximately 12% taken by the ten largest.

The chain carries TRBV19 and TRBJ1-5; D unclear. The sequence came from a woman in her 40s in good health. Some clones in this sample may be carry-over from other donors' samples. Sequencing was performed on PBMCs. The CDR3: CASSIVEQHQPQHF. The CDR3 DNA follows: TGTGCCAGTAGTATCGTAGAACAACATCAGCCCCAGCATTTT.